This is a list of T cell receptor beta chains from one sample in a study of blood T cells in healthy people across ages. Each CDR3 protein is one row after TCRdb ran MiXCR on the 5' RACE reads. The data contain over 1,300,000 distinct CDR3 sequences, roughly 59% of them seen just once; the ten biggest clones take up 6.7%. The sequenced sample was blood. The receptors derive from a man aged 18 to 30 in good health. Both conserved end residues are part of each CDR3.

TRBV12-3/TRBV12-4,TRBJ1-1,CASRREGGFLNTEAFF
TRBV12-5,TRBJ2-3,CASGFSTTDTQYF
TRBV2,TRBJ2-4,CAGSALADTKNIQYF
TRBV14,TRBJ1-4,CASSPFFRGQGSEKLFF
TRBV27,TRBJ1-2,CASTPGGSDGYTF
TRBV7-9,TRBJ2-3,CASSFGAESDTQYF
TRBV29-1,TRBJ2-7,CSVEGAVQGAYEQYF
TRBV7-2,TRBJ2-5,CASSLAASGGEETQYF
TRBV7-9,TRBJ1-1,CASSWLQGARAFF
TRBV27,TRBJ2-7,CASSPNLLISYEQYF
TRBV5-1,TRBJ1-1,CASSFLTTGRVNTEAFF
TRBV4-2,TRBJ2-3,CASSQDKGGADTQYF
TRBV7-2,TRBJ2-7,CASSLGAAGAYEQYF
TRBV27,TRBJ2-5,CASSHGTGGVETQYF
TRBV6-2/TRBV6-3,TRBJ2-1,CASSYSRTSGGSSYNEQFF
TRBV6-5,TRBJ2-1,CACGREQFF
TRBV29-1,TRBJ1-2,CSVGQGGYGYTF
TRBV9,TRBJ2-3,CASSEGSGRARDTQYF
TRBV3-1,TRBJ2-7,CASSPLSLHYEQYF
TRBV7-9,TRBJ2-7,CASGPDSSYEQYF
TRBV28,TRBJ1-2,CASSLEWDYGYTF
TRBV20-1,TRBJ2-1,CSARDLFLRGSSYNEQFF
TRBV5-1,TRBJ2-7,CASSEAGTGTYEQYF
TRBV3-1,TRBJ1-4,CASSPLEDEKLFF
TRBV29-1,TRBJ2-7,CSVVTGKKREQYF
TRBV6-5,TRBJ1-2,CASGTEPGGYTF
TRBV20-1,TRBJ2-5,CSAMRDRRLEQYF
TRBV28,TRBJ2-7,CASSSHPGQGSYEQYF
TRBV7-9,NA,CASSLARTLTEQYF